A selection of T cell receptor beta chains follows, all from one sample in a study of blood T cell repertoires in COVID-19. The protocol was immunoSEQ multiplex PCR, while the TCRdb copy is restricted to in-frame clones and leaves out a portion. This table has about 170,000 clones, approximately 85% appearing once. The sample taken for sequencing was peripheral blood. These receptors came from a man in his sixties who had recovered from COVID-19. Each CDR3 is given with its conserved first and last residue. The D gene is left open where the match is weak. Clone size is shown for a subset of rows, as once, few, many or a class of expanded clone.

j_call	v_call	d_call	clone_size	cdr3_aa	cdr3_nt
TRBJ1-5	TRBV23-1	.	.	CASSQSSRSRIFSNQPQHF	TGCGCCAGCAGTCAATCATCCAGGTCCCGAATTTTTAGCAATCAGCCCCAGCATTTT
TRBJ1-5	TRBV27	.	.	CASSLMVQQPQHF	TGTGCCAGCAGTTTAATGGTGCAGCAGCCCCAGCATTTT
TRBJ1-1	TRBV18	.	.	CASSQGKETEAFF	TGTGCCAGCTCACAGGGGAAAGAGACTGAAGCTTTCTTT
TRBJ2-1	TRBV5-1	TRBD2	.	CASSSTSGGVEQFF	TGCGCCAGCAGCTCTACTAGCGGGGGGGTTGAGCAGTTCTTC
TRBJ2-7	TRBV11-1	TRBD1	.	CASSWGQGGEQYF	TGTGCCAGCAGCTGGGGACAGGGTGGGGAGCAGTACTTC
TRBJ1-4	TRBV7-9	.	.	CASSLGTRRKLFF	TGTGCCAGCAGCTTAGGGACACGGAGAAAACTGTTTTTT
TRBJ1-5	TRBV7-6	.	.	CASRGRGNQPQHF	TGTGCCTCCAGGGGAAGGGGCAATCAGCCCCAGCATTTT
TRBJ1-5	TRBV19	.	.	CASSPPWGYQPQHF	TGTGCCAGTAGTCCCCCATGGGGCTATCAGCCCCAGCATTTT
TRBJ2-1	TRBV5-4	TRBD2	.	CASSLLAGGPGLHNEQFF	TGTGCCAGCAGCTTATTAGCGGGGGGGCCTGGATTGCACAATGAGCAGTTCTTC
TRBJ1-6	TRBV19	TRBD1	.	CASSDQQQGADSPLHF	TGTGCCAGTAGTGACCAGCAACAGGGGGCCGATTCACCCCTCCACTTT
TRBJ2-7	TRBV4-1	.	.	CASSQRARLVYEQYF	TGCGCCAGCAGCCAACGCGCGCGGCTGGTCTACGAGCAGTACTTC
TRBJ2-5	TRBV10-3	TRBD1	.	CAIGTGQQETQYF	TGTGCCATCGGTACGGGACAGCAAGAGACCCAGTACTTC
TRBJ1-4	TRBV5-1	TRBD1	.	CASSPPVGQGNEKLFF	TGCGCCAGCAGCCCTCCGGTGGGACAGGGGAATGAAAAACTGTTTTTT
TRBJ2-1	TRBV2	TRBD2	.	CASHPGGGLTGNEQFF	TGTGCCAGCCATCCGGGGGGGGGACTAACTGGGAATGAGCAGTTCTTC
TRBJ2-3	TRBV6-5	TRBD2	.	CASSRSGGGDTQYF	TGTGCCAGCAGCCGAAGCGGGGGGGGAGATACGCAGTATTTT
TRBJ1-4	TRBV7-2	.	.	CASSPKGAGILREKLFF	TGTGCCAGCAGCCCCAAGGGCGCGGGGATTTTAAGAGAAAAACTGTTTTTT
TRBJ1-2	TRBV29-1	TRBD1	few	CSVEESPDRGVLYGYTF	TGCAGCGTTGAAGAATCCCCCGACAGGGGGGTACTATATGGCTACACCTTC
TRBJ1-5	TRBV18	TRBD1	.	CASSPGQGANFRQPQHF	TGTGCCAGCTCACCCGGACAGGGGGCCAATTTCCGTCAGCCCCAGCATTTT
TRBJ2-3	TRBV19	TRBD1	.	CASRNGQGSTDTQYF	TGTGCCAGTAGAAACGGACAGGGTTCAACAGATACGCAGTATTTT
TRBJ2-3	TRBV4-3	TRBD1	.	CASSQDSMTRDRYTDTQYF	TGCGCCAGCAGCCAAGATTCTATGACCCGGGACAGGTACACAGATACGCAGTATTTT
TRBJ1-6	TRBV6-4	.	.	CANPPSSYNSPLHF	TGTGCCAACCCTCCCAGCTCCTATAATTCACCCCTCCACTTT
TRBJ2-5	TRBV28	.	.	CASSSGEGWGTQYF	TGTGCCAGCAGTTCGGGGGAAGGGTGGGGGACCCAGTACTTC
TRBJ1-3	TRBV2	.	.	CASSDPWGGSGNTIYF	TGTGCCAGCAGTGACCCGTGGGGGGGCTCTGGAAACACCATATATTTT
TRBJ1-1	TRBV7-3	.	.	CASSQDGGHTEAFF	TGTGCCAGCAGCCAGGACGGAGGTCACACTGAAGCTTTCTTT
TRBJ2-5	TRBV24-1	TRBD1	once	CATSDPGTGKETQYF	TGTGCCACCAGTGATCCCGGGACAGGGAAAGAGACCCAGTACTTC
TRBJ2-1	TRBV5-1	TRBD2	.	CASQPGGTYNEQFF	TGCGCCAGCCAACCCGGGGGGACCTACAATGAGCAGTTCTTC
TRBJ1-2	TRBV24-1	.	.	CATGDRSDGYTF	TGTGCCACCGGAGACAGGTCTGATGGCTACACCTTC
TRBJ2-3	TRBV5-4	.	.	CASSFGQGVDTQYF	TGTGCCAGCAGCTTCGGACAAGGGGTAGATACGCAGTATTTT
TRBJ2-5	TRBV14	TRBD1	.	CASSIRDRGFSETQYF	TGTGCCAGCAGCATCCGGGACAGGGGATTCTCGGAGACCCAGTACTTC
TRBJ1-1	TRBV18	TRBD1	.	CASSQRTDRENTEAFF	TGTGCCAGCTCACAACGGACTGACAGGGAAAACACTGAAGCTTTCTTT
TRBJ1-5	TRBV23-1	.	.	CASSPGTDWDTNQPQHF	TGCGCCAGCAGTCCTGGGACGGACTGGGACACCAATCAGCCCCAGCATTTT
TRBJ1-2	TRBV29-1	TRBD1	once	CSVEAEGQGLFGYTF	TGCAGCGTTGAAGCGGAAGGACAGGGCCTTTTTGGCTACACCTTC
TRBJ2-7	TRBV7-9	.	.	CASGKQESEQYF	TGTGCCAGCGGGAAACAGGAATCCGAGCAGTACTTC
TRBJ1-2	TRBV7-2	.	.	CASSPDGGGSNYGYTF	TGTGCCAGCAGCCCCGATGGGGGCGGTAGTAACTATGGCTACACCTTC
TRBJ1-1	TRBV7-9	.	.	CASSPRDLNTEAFF	TGTGCCAGCAGCCCGAGGGACTTGAACACTGAAGCTTTCTTT
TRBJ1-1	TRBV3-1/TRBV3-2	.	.	CASSQSTGTEAFF	TGTGCCAGCAGCCAATCTACGGGAACTGAAGCTTTCTTT
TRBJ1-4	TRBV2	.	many	CASRRREIEEKLFF	TGTGCCAGTAGAAGGAGGGAGATAGAAGAAAAACTGTTTTTT
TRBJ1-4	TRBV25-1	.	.	CASSEGGFDEKLFF	TGTGCCAGCAGTGAAGGGGGGTTCGATGAAAAACTGTTTTTT
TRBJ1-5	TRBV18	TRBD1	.	CASSTYRQGASNQPQHF	TGTGCCAGCTCAACCTATCGACAGGGGGCTAGCAATCAGCCCCAGCATTTT
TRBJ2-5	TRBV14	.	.	CASSQDMETQYF	TGTGCCAGCAGCCAAGATATGGAGACCCAGTACTTC
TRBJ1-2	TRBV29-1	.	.	CSVGGTGLGDYGYTF	TGCAGCGTTGGGGGTACTGGTCTCGGGGACTATGGCTACACCTTC
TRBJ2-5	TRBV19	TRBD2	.	CASKERGEETQYF	TGTGCCAGTAAAGAACGGGGGGAAGAGACCCAGTACTTC
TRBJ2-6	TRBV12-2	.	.	CASRLEGMGQVFSGANVLTF	TGTGCAAGTCGCTTAGAGGGTATGGGACAGGTTTTCTCTGGGGCCAACGTCCTGACTTTC
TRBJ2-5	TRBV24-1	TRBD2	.	CATSATSGSPETQYF	TGTGCCACCAGTGCAACTAGCGGGAGTCCAGAGACCCAGTACTTC
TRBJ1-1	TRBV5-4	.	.	CASSPRPGQKNTEAFF	TGTGCCAGCAGCCCCCGACCGGGACAAAAGAACACTGAAGCTTTCTTT
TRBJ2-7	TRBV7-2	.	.	CASSPRFGGSYEQYF	TGTGCCAGCAGCCCCCGGTTCGGAGGCTCCTACGAGCAGTACTTC
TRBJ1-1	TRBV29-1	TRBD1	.	CSTGQGGRTEAFF	TGCAGCACTGGACAGGGGGGTCGGACTGAAGCTTTCTTT
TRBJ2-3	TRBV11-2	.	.	CASSLGGAADTQYF	TGTGCCAGCAGCTTGGGGGGGGCCGCAGATACGCAGTATTTT
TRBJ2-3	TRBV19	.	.	CASSSRVRDTQYF	TGTGCCAGTAGTTCCAGGGTTAGAGATACGCAGTATTTT
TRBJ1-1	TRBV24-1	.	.	CATSDNDREAFF	TGTGCCACCAGTGATAACGACAGGGAAGCTTTCTTT
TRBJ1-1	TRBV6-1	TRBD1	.	CASSEGRGRTEAFF	TGTGCCAGCAGTGAAGGCAGGGGGCGAACTGAAGCTTTCTTT
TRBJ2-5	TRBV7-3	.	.	CASSPEGGQSWETQYF	TGTGCCAGCAGCCCCGAGGGCGGGCAGTCATGGGAGACCCAGTACTTC
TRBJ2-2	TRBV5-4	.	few	CASSAGLPTGELFF	TGTGCCAGCAGCGCGGGACTCCCCACCGGGGAGCTGTTTTTT
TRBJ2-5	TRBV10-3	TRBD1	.	CAIRDDRGQETQYF	TGTGCCATCAGGGACGACAGGGGGCAAGAGACCCAGTACTTC
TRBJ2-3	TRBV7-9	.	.	CASSLGGPSTDTQYF	TGTGCCAGCAGCTTAGGTGGGCCAAGCACAGATACGCAGTATTTT